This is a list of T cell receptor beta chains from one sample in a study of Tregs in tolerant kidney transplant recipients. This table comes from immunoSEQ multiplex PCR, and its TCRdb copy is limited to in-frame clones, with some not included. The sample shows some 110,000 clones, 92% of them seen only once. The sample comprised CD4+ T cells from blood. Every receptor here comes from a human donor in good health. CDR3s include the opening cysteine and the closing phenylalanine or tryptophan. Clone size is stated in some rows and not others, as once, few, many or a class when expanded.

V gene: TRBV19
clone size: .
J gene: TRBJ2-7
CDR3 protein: CASSPRRGSDEQYF

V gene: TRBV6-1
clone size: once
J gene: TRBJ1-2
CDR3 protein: CASLGQGVAYGYTF

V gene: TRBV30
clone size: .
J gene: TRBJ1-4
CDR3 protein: CAWKQVHNEKLFF

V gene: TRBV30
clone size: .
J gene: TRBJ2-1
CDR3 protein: CAWNWRQGVAEQFF

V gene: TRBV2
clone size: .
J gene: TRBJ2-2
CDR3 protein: CASGKQYTGELFF

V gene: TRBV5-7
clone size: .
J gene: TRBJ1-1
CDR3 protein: CASTYQGGTEAFF

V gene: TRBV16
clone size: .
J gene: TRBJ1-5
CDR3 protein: CASSQATGMQPQHF

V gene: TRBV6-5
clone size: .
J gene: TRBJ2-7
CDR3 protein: CASSYTGLSEQYF

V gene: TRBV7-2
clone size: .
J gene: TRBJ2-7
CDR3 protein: CASSLQRDHTSEQYF

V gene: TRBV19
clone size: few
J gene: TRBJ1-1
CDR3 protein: CASSIYPGMDTEAFF

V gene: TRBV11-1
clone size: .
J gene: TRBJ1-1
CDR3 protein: CASKTAWDTEAFF

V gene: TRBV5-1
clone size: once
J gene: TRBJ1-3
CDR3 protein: CASSRDVGNTIYF

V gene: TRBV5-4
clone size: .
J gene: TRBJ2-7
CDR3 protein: CASSLAAGVSYEQYF

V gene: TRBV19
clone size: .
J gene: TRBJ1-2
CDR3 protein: CASTPSVGTIYGYTF

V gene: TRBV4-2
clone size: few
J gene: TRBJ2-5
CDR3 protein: CASSQETEGRRETQYF

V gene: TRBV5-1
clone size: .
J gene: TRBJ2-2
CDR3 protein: CASSLGLVRAGELFF

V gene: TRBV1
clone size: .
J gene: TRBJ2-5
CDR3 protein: CTSTKTSGGGGETQYF

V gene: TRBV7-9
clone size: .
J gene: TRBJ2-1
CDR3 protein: CASSLRDTIWNEQFF

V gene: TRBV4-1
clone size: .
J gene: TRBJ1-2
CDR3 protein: CASSQEGGSFYYGYTF

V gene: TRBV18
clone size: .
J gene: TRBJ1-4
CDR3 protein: CASSPRTGGDEKLFF

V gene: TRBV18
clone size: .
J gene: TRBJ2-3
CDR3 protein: CASSSSVSSTDTQYF

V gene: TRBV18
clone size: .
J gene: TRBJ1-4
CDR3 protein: CASSRAGQTNEKLFF

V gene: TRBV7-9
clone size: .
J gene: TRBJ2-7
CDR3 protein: CASGPGARSSYEQYF

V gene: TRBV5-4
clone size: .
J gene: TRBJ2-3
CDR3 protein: CASSSGRGADTQYF

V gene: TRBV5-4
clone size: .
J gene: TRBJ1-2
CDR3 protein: CASSLGQGDGYTF

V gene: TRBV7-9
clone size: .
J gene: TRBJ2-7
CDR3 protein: CASSLDAGGGSYEQYF

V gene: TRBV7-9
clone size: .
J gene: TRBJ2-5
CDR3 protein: CASSLYISGKETQYF

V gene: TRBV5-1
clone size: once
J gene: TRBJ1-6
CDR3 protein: CASSFRESSYNSPLHF

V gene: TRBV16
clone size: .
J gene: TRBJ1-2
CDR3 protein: CASSPRPDPVGYTF

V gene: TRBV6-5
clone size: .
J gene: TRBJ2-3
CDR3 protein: CASSQREGTDTQYF

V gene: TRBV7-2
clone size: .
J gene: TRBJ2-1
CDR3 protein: CASSLAGSGPYNEQFF

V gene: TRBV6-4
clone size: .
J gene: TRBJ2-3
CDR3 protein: CASSDDGGAPDTQYF

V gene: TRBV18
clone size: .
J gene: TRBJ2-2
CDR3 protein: CASSSSGTLSTGELFF

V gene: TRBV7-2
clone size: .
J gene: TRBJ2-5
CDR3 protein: CASSLAGITETQYF

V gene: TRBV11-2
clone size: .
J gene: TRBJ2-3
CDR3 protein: CASSLFGGETTDTQYF

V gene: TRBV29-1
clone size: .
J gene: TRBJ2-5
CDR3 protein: CSVTGRETQYF

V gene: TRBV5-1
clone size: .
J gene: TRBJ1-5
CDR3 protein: CASSPDPYQPQHF

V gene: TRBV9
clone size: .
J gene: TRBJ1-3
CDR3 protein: CASSAWTGGLTTIYF

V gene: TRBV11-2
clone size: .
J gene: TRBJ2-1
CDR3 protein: CASSHVTAYNEQFF

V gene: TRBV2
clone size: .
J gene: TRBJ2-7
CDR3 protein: CASSDQWPGEYEQYF

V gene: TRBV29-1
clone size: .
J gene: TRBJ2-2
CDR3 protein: CSVEDPNGELFF

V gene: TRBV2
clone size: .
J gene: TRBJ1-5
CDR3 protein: CASSESGDQPQHF

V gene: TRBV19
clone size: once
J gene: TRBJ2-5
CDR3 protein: CASSKGTRGVGETQYF

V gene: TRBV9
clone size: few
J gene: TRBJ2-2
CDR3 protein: CASSVPSGTSGTGELFF

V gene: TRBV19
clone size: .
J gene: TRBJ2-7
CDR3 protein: CASSNPGLAGRYEQYF

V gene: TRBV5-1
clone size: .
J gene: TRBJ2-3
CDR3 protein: CASSFSVDTQYF

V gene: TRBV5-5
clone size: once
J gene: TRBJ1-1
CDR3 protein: CASSSQGAGNTEAFF

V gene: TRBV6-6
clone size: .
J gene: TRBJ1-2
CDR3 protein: CASSLAPLYGYTF

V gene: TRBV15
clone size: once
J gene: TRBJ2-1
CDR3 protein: CATSRDRTSSEQFF